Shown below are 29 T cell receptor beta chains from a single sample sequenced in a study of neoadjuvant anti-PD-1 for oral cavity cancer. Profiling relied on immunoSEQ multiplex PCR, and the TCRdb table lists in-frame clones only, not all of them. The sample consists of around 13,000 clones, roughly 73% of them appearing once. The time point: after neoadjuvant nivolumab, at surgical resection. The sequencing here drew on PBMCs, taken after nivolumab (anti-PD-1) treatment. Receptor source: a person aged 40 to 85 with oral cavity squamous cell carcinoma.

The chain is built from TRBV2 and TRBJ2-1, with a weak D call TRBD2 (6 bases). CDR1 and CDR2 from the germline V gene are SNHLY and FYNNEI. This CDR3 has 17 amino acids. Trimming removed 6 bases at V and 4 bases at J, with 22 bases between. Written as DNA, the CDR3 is TGTGCCAGCAGGGGGGGTGCTAGCGCCCTATCTTACAATGAGCAGTTCTTC. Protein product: CASRGGASALSYNEQFF.

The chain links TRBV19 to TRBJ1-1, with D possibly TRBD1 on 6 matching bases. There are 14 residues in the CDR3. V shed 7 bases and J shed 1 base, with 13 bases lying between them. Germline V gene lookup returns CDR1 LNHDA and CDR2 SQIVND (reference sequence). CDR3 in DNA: TGTGCCAGTAAGCGGGGGCCGGAGAACACTGAAGCTTTCTTT. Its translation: CASKRGPENTEAFF.

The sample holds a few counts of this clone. The CDR3 reads CASSASRGIQYF. In DNA, the CDR3 is TGTGCCAGCAGCGCCTCCAGGGGCATTCAGTACTTC. J is TRBJ2-4 and V is TRBV28; D is possibly TRBD1 (6 bases). The CDR3 has 12 residues. The V end was cut by 6 bases, the J end by 9 bases, with 12 bases between. Germline assignment: CDR1 MDHEN and CDR2 SYDVKM.

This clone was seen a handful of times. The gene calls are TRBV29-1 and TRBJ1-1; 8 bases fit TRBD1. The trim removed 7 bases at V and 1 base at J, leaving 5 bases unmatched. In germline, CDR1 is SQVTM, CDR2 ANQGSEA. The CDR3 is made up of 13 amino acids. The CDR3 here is CSGVTGGNTEAFF. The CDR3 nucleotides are TGCAGCGGAGTCACAGGGGGGAACACTGAAGCTTTCTTT.

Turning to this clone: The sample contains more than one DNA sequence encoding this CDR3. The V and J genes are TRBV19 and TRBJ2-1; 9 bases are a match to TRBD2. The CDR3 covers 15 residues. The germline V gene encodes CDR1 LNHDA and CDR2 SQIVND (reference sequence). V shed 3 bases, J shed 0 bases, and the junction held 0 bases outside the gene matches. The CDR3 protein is CASSISGSSYNEQFF. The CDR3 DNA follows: TGTGCCAGTAGTATTAGCGGGAGCTCCTACAATGAGCAGTTCTTC.

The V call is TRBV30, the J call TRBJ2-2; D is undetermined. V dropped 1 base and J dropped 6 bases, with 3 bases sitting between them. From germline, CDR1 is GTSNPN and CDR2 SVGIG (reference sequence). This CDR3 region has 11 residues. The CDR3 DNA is TGTGCCTGGAGTGGTCCCGGGGAGCTGTTTTTT. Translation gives CAWSGPGELFF.

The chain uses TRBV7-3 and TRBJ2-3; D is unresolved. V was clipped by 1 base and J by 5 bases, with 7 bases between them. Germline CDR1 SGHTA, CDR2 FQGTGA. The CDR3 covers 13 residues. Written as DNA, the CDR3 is TGTGCCAGCAGCTTAATGTGGCTAGATACGCAGTATTTT. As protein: CASSLMWLDTQYF.

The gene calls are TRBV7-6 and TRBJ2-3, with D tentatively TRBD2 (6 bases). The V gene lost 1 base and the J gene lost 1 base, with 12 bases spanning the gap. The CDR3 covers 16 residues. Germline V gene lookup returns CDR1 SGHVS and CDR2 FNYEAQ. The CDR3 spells CASSLGWASGTDTQYF. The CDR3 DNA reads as TGTGCCAGCAGCTTAGGATGGGCTAGCGGCACAGATACGCAGTATTTT.

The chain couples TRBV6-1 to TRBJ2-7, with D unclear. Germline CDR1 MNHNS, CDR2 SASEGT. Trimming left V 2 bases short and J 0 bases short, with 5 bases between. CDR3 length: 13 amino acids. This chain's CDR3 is CASSESSSYEQYF. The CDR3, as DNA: TGTGCCAGCAGTGAATCTAGCTCCTACGAGCAGTACTTC.

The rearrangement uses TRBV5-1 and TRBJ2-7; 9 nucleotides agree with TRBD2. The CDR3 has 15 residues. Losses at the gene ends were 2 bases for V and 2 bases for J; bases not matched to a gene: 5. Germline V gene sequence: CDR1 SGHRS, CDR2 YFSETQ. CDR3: CASSFSGGYTYEQYF. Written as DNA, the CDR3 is TGCGCCAGCAGCTTTAGCGGGGGCTACACCTACGAGCAGTACTTC.

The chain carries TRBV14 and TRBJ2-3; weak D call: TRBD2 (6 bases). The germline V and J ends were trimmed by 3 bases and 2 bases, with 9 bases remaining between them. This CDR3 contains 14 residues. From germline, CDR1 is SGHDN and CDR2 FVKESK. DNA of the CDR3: TGTGCCAGCAGCCAGTTAGCGGACACAGATACGCAGTATTTT. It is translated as CASSQLADTDTQYF.

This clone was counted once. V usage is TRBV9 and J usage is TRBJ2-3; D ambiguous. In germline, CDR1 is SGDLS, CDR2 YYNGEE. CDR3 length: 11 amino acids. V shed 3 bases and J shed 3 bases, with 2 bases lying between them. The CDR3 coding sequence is TGTGCCAGCAGCGCGACAGATACGCAGTATTTT. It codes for CASSATDTQYF.

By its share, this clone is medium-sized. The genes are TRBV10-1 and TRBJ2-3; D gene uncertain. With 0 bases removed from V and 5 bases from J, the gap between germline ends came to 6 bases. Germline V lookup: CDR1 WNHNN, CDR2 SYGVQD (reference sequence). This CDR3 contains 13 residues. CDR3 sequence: CASSESLEDTQYF. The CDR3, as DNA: TGCGCCAGCAGTGAGTCGTTGGAAGATACGCAGTATTTT.

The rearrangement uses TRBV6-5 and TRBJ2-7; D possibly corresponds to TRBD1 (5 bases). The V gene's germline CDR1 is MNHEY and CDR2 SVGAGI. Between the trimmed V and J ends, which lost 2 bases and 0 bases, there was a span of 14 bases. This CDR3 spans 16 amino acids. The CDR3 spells CASSYHPQGLSYEQYF. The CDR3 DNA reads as TGTGCCAGCAGTTACCACCCGCAGGGCCTCTCCTACGAGCAGTACTTC.

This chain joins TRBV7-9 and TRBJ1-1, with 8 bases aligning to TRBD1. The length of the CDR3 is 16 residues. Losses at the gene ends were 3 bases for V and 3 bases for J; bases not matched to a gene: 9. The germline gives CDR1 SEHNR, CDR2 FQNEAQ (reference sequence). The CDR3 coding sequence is TGTGCCAGCAGCTTTCCCGCAGGGGGCGGAGACACTGAAGCTTTCTTT. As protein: CASSFPAGGGDTEAFF.

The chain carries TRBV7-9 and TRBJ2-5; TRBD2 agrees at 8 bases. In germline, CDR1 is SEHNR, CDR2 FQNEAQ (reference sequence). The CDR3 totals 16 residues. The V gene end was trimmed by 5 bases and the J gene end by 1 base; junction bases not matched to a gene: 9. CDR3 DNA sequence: TGTGCCAGCAGCGACCAAGCGGGAGTGCCCCAAGAGACCCAGTACTTC. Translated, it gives CASSDQAGVPQETQYF.

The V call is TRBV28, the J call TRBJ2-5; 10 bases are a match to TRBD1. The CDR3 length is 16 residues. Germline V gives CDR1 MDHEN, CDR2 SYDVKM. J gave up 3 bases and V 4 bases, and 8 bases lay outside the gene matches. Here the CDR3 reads CASSSPPGTGEETQYF. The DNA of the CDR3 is TGTGCCAGCAGTTCGCCTCCCGGGACAGGGGAAGAGACCCAGTACTTC.

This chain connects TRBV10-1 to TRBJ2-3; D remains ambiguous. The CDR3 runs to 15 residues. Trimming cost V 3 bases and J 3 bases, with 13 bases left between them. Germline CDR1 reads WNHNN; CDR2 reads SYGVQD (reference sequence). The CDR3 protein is CASSEGTFRTDTQYF. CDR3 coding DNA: TGCGCCAGCAGTGAAGGCACCTTCAGAACAGATACGCAGTATTTT.

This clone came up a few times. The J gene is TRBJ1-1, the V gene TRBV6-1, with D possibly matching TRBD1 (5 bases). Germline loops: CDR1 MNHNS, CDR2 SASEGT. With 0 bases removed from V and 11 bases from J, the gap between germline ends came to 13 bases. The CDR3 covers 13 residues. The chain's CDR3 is CASSEAEGLKAFF. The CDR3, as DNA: TGTGCCAGCAGTGAAGCTGAGGGGCTGAAGGCTTTCTTT.

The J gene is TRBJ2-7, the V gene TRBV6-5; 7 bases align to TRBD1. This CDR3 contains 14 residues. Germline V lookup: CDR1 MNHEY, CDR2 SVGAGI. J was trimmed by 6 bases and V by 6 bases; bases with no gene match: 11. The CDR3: CASSQVGDRAEQYF. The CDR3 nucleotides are TGTGCCAGCAGCCAAGTCGGTGACAGGGCCGAGCAGTACTTC.

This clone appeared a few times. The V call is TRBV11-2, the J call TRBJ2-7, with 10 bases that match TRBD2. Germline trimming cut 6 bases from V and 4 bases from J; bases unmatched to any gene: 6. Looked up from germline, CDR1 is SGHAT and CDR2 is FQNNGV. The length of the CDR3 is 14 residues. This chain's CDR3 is CASSTGTSVYEQYF. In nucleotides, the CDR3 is TGTGCCAGCAGTACCGGGACTAGCGTTTACGAGCAGTACTTC.

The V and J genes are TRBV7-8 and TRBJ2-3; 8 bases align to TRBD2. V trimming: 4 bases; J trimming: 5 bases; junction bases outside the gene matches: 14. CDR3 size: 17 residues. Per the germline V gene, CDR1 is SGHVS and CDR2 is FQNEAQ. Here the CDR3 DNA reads TGTGCCAGCAGCTCCACGTGGGCTAGCGGGTCGCTAGATACGCAGTATTTT. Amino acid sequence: CASSSTWASGSLDTQYF.

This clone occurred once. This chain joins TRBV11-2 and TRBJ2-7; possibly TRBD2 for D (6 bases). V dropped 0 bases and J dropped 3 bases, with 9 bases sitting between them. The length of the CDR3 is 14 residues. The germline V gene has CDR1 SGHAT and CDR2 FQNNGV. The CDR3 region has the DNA TGTGCCAGCAGCTTAGAGGGCGGGATCTACGAGCAGTACTTC. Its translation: CASSLEGGIYEQYF.

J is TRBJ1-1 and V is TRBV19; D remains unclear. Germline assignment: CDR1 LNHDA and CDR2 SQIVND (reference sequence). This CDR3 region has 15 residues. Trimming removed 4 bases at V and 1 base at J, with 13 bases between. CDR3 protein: CASSTPIAGNTEAFF. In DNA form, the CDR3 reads TGTGCCAGTAGTACACCTATTGCAGGGAACACTGAAGCTTTCTTT.

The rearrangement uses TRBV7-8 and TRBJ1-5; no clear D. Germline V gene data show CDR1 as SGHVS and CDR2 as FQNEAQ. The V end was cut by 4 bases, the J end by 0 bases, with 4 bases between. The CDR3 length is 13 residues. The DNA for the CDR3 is TGTGCCAGCAGCTACGGTAGCAATCAGCCCCAGCATTTT. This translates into CASSYGSNQPQHF.

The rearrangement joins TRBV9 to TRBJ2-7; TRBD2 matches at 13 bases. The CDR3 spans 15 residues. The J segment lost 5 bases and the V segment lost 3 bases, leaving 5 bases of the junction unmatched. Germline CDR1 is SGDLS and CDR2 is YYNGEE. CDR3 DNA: TGTGCCAGCAGCGCGGGACTAGCGGGAATCAACGAGCAGTACTTC. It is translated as CASSAGLAGINEQYF.

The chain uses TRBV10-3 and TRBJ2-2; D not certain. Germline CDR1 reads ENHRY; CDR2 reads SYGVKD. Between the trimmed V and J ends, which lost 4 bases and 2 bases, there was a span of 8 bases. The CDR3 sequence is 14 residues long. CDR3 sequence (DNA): TGTGCCATCAGTGCCGAACACAACACCGGGGAGCTGTTTTTT. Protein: CAISAEHNTGELFF.

CDR3 bases: TGTGCCAGCAGCCCTCCGAACAATGAGCAGTTCTTC. Protein: CASSPPNNEQFF. The rearrangement links TRBV9 to TRBJ2-1; D is ambiguous. The length of the CDR3 is 12 residues. CDR1 is SGDLS, CDR2 YYNGEE, per germline. Trimming removed 4 bases from V and 5 bases from J, with 7 bases in between. Supplemented by reference TRBV9 and TRBJ2-1, the full variable domain reads DSGVTQTPKHLITATGQRVTLRCSPRSGDLSVYWYQQSLDQGLQFLIQYYNGEERAKGNILERFSAQQFPDLHSELNLSSLELGDSALYFCASSPPNNEQFFGPGTRLTVL.

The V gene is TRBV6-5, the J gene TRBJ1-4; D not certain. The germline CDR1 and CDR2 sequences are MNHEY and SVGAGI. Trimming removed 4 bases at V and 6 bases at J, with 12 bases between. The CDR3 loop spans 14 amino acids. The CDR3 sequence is CASSWRKADEKLFF. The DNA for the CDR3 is TGTGCCAGCAGTTGGAGGAAGGCTGATGAAAAACTGTTTTTT.